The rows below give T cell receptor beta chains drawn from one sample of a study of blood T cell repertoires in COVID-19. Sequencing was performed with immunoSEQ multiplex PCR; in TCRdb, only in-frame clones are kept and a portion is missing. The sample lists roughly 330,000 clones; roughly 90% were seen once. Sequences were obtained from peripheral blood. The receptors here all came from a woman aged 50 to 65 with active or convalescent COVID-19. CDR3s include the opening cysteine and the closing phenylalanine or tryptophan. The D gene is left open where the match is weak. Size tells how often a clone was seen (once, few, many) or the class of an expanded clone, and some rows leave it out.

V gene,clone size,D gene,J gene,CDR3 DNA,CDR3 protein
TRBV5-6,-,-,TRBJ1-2,TGTGCCAGCAGCTTGCCCGGGGGGGACAACTATGGCTACACCTTC,CASSLPGGDNYGYTF
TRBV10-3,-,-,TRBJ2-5,TGTGCCATCAGTGAGTCGCACGCCAGGAAAGAGACCCAGTACTTC,CAISESHARKETQYF
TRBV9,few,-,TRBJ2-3,TGTGCCAGCAGCTTGGCGGGAACAGATACGCAGTATTTT,CASSLAGTDTQYF
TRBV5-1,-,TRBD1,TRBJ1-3,TGCGCCAGCAGCCCTGGGACAGTCCCCTCTGGAAACACCATATATTTT,CASSPGTVPSGNTIYF
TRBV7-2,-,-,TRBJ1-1,TGTGCCAGCAGCTTAGAAACAGGGAAAGCTTTCTTT,CASSLETGKAFF
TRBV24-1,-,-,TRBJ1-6,TGTGCCACCAGTCCCACAGGGTATAATTCACCCCTCCACTTT,CATSPTGYNSPLHF
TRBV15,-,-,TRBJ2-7,TGTGCCACCAGCAGAGATCACAGAGCAACCTACGAGCAGTACTTC,CATSRDHRATYEQYF
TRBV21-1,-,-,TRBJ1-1,TGTGCCAGCAGCAAAGCGCTGGGAGGGAACACTGAAGCTTTCTTT,CASSKALGGNTEAFF
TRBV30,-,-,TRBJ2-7,TGTGCCTGGAGTGTCGGGGAATCTTACGAGCAGTACTTC,CAWSVGESYEQYF
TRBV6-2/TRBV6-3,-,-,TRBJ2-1,TGTGCCAGCAGTTACCTCCGGGAGAAGAGCTCCTACAATGAGCAGTTCTTC,CASSYLREKSSYNEQFF
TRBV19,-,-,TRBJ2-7,TGTGCCAGTAGTATTTTACCAGGGTTCTCCTACGAGCAGTACTTC,CASSILPGFSYEQYF
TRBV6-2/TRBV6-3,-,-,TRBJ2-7,TGTGCCAGCAGTTACGGACAGCCTTACTCCTACGAGCAGTACTTC,CASSYGQPYSYEQYF
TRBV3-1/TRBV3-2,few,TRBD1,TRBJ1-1,TGTGCCAGCAGCCCTCTGACAGGGACTGAAGCTTTCTTT,CASSPLTGTEAFF
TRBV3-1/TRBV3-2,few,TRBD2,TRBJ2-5,TGTGCCAGCAGCCTTAGCGGGGGGCGGGAGACCCAGTACTTC,CASSLSGGRETQYF
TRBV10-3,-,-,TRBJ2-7,TGTGCCATCAGTGAGCCGACACCTCCTCTCTTCCCGTACTTC,CAISEPTPPLFPYF
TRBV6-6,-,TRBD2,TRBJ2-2,TGTGCCAGCAGCCGAACTAGCGGGAGTTTTATCGGGGAGCTGTTTTTT,CASSRTSGSFIGELFF
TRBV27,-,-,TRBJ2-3,TGTGCCAGCAGTTTCCGTGTGCAGGGCTTCTTGGATACGCAGTATTTT,CASSFRVQGFLDTQYF
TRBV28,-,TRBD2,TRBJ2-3,TGTGCCAGCAGTTCTGATTTACCTTCGGGACTAGCGGGTAAAGCCTCCCCTAAAGATACGCAGTATTTT,CASSSDLPSGLAGKASPKDTQYF
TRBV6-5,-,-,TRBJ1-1,TGTGCCAGCCTGTTGTCACAAAACACTGAAGCTTTCTTT,CASLLSQNTEAFF
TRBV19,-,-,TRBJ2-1,TGTGCCAGTTCTCCAAGGGACTTTTACAATGAGCAGTTCTTC,CASSPRDFYNEQFF
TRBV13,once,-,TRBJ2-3,TGTGCCAGCAGCTTACCAAGGGGGAGCACAGATACGCAGTATTTT,CASSLPRGSTDTQYF
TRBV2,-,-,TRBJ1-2,TGTGCCAGCAGTGAATTGCGGTATGGCTACACCTTC,CASSELRYGYTF
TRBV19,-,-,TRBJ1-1,TGTGCCAGTAGTTTTCAGGGCCCGTCCGAAGCTTTCTTT,CASSFQGPSEAFF
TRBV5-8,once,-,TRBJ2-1,TGTGCCAGCAGCTTAACCCGAGATGAGCAGTTCTTC,CASSLTRDEQFF
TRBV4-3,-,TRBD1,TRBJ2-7,TGCGCCAGCAGCCAAGCCGGGACAGGGTCCTACGAGCAGTACTTC,CASSQAGTGSYEQYF
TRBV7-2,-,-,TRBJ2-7,TGTGCCAGCAGCTCTCGGACAGCCAGCTCCTACGAGCAGTACTTC,CASSSRTASSYEQYF
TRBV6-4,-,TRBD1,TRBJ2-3,TGTGCCAGCAGCCTCGAGGGGGCTGGTGCGACCTCGGATACGCAGTATTTT,CASSLEGAGATSDTQYF
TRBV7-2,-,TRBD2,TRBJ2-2,TGTGCCAGCAGCATGGGACTAGCGTCCGGGGAGCTGTTTTTT,CASSMGLASGELFF
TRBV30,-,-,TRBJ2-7,TGTGCCTGGAGTCCTTTGAGGGTCTACGAGCAGTACTTC,CAWSPLRVYEQYF
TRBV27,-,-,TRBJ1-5,TGTGCCAGCAGTTTATATGGACCCGGGGGCAATCAGCCCCAGCATTTT,CASSLYGPGGNQPQHF
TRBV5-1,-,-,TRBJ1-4,TGCGCCAGCAGCTTGGTACCTGACAGCGCAACTAATGAAAAACTGTTTTTT,CASSLVPDSATNEKLFF
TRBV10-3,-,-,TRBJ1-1,TGTGCCATCAGCGCACCGGGGGAGAACACTGAAGCTTTCTTT,CAISAPGENTEAFF
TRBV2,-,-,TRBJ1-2,TGTGCCAGCAGTGTTGTATATGGCTACACCTTC,CASSVVYGYTF
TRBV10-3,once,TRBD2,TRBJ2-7,TGTGCCATCAGTGAGCTAGGGACTAGCGGGAGTTACGAGCAGTACTTC,CAISELGTSGSYEQYF
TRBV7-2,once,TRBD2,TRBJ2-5,TGTGCCAGCAGCCCATCGGCTAGCGGGAGAAGAGAGACCCAGTACTTC,CASSPSASGRRETQYF
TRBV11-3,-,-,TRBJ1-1,TGTGCCAGCAGCTTCACAGGGCTTTATAACACTGAAGCTTTCTTT,CASSFTGLYNTEAFF
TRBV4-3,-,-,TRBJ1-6,TGCGCCAGCAGCCGAGTGGGGGTCCGGGGGTTAGAAGATAATTCACCCCTCCACTTT,CASSRVGVRGLEDNSPLHF
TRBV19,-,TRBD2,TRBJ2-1,TGTGCCAGTAGTATTGGGGAGCGGGGGGGCAGGCTGAATGAGCAGTTCTTC,CASSIGERGGRLNEQFF
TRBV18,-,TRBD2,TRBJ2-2,TGTGCCAGCTCACAAAACGGACTAGCGGGAGATAGAGGGGAGCTGTTTTTT,CASSQNGLAGDRGELFF
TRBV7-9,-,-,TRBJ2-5,TGTGCCAGCAGCTTAGGAAACCCCCGGGGGACCCAGTACTTC,CASSLGNPRGTQYF
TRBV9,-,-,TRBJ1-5,TGTGCCAGCAGCGTAGATATAGGCAATCAGCCCCAGCATTTT,CASSVDIGNQPQHF
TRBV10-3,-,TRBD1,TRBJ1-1,TGTGCCATCAGGGACAGGGATGCCACTGAAGCTTTCTTT,CAIRDRDATEAFF
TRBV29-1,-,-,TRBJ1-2,TGCAGCGTTCTAGGGGCCGGAGCATATGGCTACACCTTC,CSVLGAGAYGYTF
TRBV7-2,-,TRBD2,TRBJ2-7,TGTGCCAGCAGCCCCCGGACTAGCGGGCTCTCCTACGAGCAGTACTTC,CASSPRTSGLSYEQYF
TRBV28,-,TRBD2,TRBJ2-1,TGTGCCAGCAGTCACCCGAGGGGGCGGGAGGGCCCTGAGCAGTTCTTC,CASSHPRGREGPEQFF
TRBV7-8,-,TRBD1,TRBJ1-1,TGTGCCAGCAGCTTGGACAGGGGATTGGGCACTGAAGCTTTCTTT,CASSLDRGLGTEAFF
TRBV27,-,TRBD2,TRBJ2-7,TGTGCCAGCAGTTCCACCAGACTAGCGGGGAGGTACGAGCAGTACTTC,CASSSTRLAGRYEQYF
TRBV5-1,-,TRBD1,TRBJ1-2,TGCGCCAGCAGCACGGGGACAGGGGGCTTTGGTGGCTACACCTTC,CASSTGTGGFGGYTF
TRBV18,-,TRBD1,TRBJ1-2,TGTGCCAGCTCACCAGGGACAGGGGGCGTTTTTGGCTACACCTTC,CASSPGTGGVFGYTF
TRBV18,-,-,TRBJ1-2,TGTGCCAGCTCACAGGGAGCTAACTATGGCTACACCTTC,CASSQGANYGYTF
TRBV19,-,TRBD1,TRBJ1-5,TGTGCCAGCCTTGGGACAGGGGGTTCATTTAGCAATCAGCCCCAGCATTTT,CASLGTGGSFSNQPQHF
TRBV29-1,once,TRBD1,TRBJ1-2,TGCAGCGTAAGGACAGGGGCGAGTGGCTACACCTTC,CSVRTGASGYTF
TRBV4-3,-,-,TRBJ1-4,TGCGCCAGCAGCCAAGATGCGAGGTATGAAAAACTGTTTTTT,CASSQDARYEKLFF
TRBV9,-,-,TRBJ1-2,TGTGCCAGCAGCGTCTTTCCGGGGGTAGGCTACACCTTC,CASSVFPGVGYTF